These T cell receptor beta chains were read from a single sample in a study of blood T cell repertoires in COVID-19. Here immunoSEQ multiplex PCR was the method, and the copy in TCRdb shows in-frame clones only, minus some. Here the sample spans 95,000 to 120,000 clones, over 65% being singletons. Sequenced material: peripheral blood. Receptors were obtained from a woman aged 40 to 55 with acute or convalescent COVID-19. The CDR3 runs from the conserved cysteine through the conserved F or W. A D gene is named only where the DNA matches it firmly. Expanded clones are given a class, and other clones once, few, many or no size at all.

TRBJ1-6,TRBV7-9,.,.,TGTGCCAGCAGCTTAGCGGCGGCTGATAATTCACCCCTCCACTTT,CASSLAAADNSPLHF
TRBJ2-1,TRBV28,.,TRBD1,TGTGCCAGCAGTTTATTCGGGACAGGTATTAATGAGCAGTTCTTC,CASSLFGTGINEQFF
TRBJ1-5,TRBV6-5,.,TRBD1,TGTGCCAGCAGTTCACAGGGGGGTGCTTTCCAGCCCCAGCATTTT,CASSSQGGAFQPQHF
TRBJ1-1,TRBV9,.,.,TGTGCCAGCAGCGGACAGTTGAACACTGAAGCTTTCTTT,CASSGQLNTEAFF
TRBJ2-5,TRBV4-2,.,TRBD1,TGTGCCAGCAGCCAAGAAGCACAGGGGGCCCTTTTAGCGTACCAAGAGACCCAGTACTTC,CASSQEAQGALLAYQETQYF
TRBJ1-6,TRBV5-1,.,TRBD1,TGCGCCAGCAGGAACACTCCGGGACAGGGTAATTCACCCCTCCACTTT,CASRNTPGQGNSPLHF
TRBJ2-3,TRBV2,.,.,TGTGCCAGCAGTGTCTCGGATACGCAGTATTTT,CASSVSDTQYF
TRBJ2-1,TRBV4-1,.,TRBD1,TGCGCCAGCAGCCACGGACCGACAGGGTACAATGAGCAGTTCTTC,CASSHGPTGYNEQFF
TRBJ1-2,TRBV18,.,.,TGTGCCAGCTCACCGGACAGAGAGGACTATGGCTACACCTTC,CASSPDREDYGYTF
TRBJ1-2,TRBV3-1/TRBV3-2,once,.,TGTGCCAGCAGCGACCGGACAGTTGCTGGCTACACCTTC,CASSDRTVAGYTF
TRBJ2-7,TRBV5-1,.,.,TGCGCCAGCAGCGATGGAGTGAGCTACGAGCAGTACTTC,CASSDGVSYEQYF
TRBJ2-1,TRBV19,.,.,TGTGCCAGTAGTATAACACGGAGTAAGCAGTTCTTC,CASSITRSKQFF
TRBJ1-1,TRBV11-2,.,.,TGTGCCAGCAGCTTAGGGCGGAATGAAGCTTTCTTT,CASSLGRNEAFF
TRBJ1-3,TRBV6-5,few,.,TGTGCCAGCAGTTCGGTACTCGCGGGAAACACCATATATTTT,CASSSVLAGNTIYF
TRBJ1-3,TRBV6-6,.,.,TGTGCCAGCACCCGATGGGGGACTAGCTCTGGAAACACCATATATTTT,CASTRWGTSSGNTIYF
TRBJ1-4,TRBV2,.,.,TGTGCCAGCAGTGAAGGGGGGCCACACGGGGAAAAACTGTTTTTT,CASSEGGPHGEKLFF
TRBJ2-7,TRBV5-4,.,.,TGTGCCAGCAGCTTTCGAGAAGTGAACGAGCAGTACTTC,CASSFREVNEQYF
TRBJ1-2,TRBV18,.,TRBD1,TGTGCCAGCTCACCACCCGGGACAGGGCTCTATGGCTACACCTTC,CASSPPGTGLYGYTF
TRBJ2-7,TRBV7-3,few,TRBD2,TGTGCCAGCAGCTTAGAACCGGGAGGGGGCTACGAGCAGTACTTC,CASSLEPGGGYEQYF
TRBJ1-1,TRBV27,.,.,TGTGCCAGCAGTCCCGTACAGGGAATTGACACTGAAGCTTTCTTT,CASSPVQGIDTEAFF
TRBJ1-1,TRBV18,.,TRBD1,TGTGCCAGCTCACCGAATGGACAGGGCATGGGTACTGAAGCTTTCTTT,CASSPNGQGMGTEAFF
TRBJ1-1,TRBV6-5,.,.,TGTGCCAGCAGTTACTCGACCGGGTTAAACACTGAAGCTTTCTTT,CASSYSTGLNTEAFF
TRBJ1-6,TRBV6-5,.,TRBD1,TGTGCCAGCAGGACGACAGGGGGTATGACACCCCTCCACTTT,CASRTTGGMTPLHF
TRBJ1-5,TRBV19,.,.,TGTGCCAGTAGTATAGCGTGGACAGTAAGCAATCAGCCCCAGCATTTT,CASSIAWTVSNQPQHF
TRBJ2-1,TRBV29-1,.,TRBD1,TGCAGCGTTGGAAGGGACAGGGGCTTTACGGGTGAGCAGTTCTTC,CSVGRDRGFTGEQFF
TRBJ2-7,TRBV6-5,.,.,TGTGCCAGCAGGGACCTAGCTTCCTACGAGCAGTACTTC,CASRDLASYEQYF
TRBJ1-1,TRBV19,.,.,TGTGCCAGCGGACAGCGCAACGAGAGGGTCACTGAAGCTTTCTTT,CASGQRNERVTEAFF
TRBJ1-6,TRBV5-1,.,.,TGCGCCAGCGCAGCGGGGGATCAAAATTCACCCCTCCACTTT,CASAAGDQNSPLHF
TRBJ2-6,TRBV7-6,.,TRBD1,TGTGCCAGCAGCTCCGCCGGCCGGGGACAGCTCGCTAACTCTGGGGCCAACGTCCTGACTTTC,CASSSAGRGQLANSGANVLTF
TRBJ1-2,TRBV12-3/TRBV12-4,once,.,TGTGCCAGCAGTTTTTATGGTAGAGATGGCTACACCTTC,CASSFYGRDGYTF
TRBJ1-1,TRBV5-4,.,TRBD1,TGTGCCAGCAGCTTAGGGGGACAGCGGAAACTGTACACTGAAGCTTTCTTT,CASSLGGQRKLYTEAFF
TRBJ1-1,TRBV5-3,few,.,TGTGCCAGAAGCTTAAGGAGGGGGAACACTGAAGCTTTCTTT,CARSLRRGNTEAFF
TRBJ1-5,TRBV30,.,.,TGTGCCTGGAGTGTACAGGGCATTCAGCCCCAGCATTTT,CAWSVQGIQPQHF
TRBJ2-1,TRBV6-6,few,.,TGTGCCAGCAGTCCAGGGACAAGTCTCGGAAGTACCTACAATGAGCAGTTCTTC,CASSPGTSLGSTYNEQFF
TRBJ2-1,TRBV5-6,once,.,TGTGCCAGCAGCGAATATAAGCCGGGACTTCGGTTCGATGAGCAGTTCTTC,CASSEYKPGLRFDEQFF
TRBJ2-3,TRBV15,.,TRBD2,TGTGCCACCAGCAGAGGAGGGACTAGCGGGGGGGTTACAGATACGCAGTATTTT,CATSRGGTSGGVTDTQYF
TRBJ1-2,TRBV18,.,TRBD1,TGTGCCAGCTCACCACGTCTCTCAGGGGGCGAAATCGGCCCATATGGCTACACCTTC,CASSPRLSGGEIGPYGYTF
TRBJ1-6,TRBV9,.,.,TGTGCCAGCAGCGTAGAAGGGGGATCACCCCTCCACTTT,CASSVEGGSPLHF
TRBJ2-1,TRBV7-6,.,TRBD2,TGTGCCAGCAGCTTAGGAGGCGGGGGGAATGAGCAGTTCTTC,CASSLGGGGNEQFF
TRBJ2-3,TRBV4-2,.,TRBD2,TGTGCCAGCAGCCTGAGCGGGGGCGACACAGATACGCAGTATTTT,CASSLSGGDTDTQYF